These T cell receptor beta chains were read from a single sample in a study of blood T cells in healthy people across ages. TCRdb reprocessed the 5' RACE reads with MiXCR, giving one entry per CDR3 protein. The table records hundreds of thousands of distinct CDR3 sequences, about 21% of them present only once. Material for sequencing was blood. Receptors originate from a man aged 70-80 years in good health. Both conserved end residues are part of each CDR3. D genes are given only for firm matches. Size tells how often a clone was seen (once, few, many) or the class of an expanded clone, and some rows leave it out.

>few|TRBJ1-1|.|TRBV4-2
TGTGCCAGCGGCCCGGGGGCGTTTGGAACTTTCTTT
CASGPGAFGTFF
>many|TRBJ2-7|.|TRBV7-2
TGTGCCAGCAGCTTAATTTTGGGGGATGGGACATTTTCCTACGAGCAGTACTTC
CASSLILGDGTFSYEQYF
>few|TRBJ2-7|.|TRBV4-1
.
CASSQVGSGSLEYF
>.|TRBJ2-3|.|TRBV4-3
TGCGCCAGCAGCCAAGAAGTTACGCGGGAAGGCACAGATACGCAGTATTTT
CASSQEVTREGTDTQYF
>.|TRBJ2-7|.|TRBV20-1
TGCAGTGCTGGGACGACCAAGCAAGCGTACGAGCAGTACTTC
CSAGTTKQAYEQYF
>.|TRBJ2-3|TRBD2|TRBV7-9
TGTGCCAGCAGCTGGACTAGCGGGGATACGCAGTATTTT
CASSWTSGDTQYF
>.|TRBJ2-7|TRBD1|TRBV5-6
TGTGCCAGCAGCTTGACAGGGGATTTGGTGCAGTACTTC
CASSLTGDLVQYF
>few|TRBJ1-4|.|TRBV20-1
TGCAGTGCTAGACGACCCGGAGGGGGTGAAAAACTGTTTTTT
CSARRPGGGEKLFF
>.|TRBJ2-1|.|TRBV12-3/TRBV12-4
TGTGCCAGCAGGCCCCTCCGGTGGGCCTACAATGAGCAGTTCTTC
CASRPLRWAYNEQFF
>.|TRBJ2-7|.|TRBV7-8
TGTGCCAGCAGCTTAGGCACTAGTGCTGACGAGCAGTACTTC
CASSLGTSADEQYF
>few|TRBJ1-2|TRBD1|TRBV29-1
TGCAGCGTTGCCGGGACAGGGGGCTTCGGCTACACCTTC
CSVAGTGGFGYTF
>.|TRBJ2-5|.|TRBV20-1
TGCAGTGCTAGAAGGGCAGGAGAGGGAGAGACCCAGTACTTC
CSARRAGEGETQYF
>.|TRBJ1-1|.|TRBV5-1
TGCGCCAGCAGCTCGAGAGTCGGAGGGACGAACGCTGAAGCTTTCTTT
CASSSRVGGTNAEAFF
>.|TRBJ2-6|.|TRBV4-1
TGCGCCAGCAGCCAAGATCTTCTCTCTGGGGCCAACGTCCTGACTTTC
CASSQDLLSGANVLTF
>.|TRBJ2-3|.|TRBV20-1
TGCAGTGCTATTCCTCCGGGCTACACAGATACGCAGTATTTT
CSAIPPGYTDTQYF
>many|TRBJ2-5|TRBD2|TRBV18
TGTGCCAGCTCACCACCTTGGCTAGCGGAAAACCAAGAGACCCAGTACTTC
CASSPPWLAENQETQYF
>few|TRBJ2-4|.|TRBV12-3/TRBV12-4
TGTGCCAGCAGTCCACCGGGACTAAACATTCAGTACTTC
CASSPPGLNIQYF
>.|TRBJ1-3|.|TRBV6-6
TGTGCCAGCACTCCGGTGGGGAAGGGAGGAAACACCATATATTTT
CASTPVGKGGNTIYF
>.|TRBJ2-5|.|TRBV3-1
TGTGCCAGCAGTCAAGACCTCCTACAGGGTGTAAATACGTTCTTC
CASSQDLLQGVNTFF
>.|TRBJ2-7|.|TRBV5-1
TGCGCCAGCAGCTTGGCGGGACGTTCCGGGCAGTACTTC
CASSLAGRSGQYF
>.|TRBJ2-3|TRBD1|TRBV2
TGTGCCAGCGCCAGGGGGCTTTCCACAGATACGCAGTATTTT
CASARGLSTDTQYF
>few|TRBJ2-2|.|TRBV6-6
TGTGCCAGCAGTTACTCCGGCGCGAACACCGGGGAGCTGTTTTTT
CASSYSGANTGELFF
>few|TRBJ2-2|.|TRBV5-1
TGCGCCAACAGCTTGGAAACCGGGGGGCTGTTTTTT
CANSLETGGLFF